One and the same sample provided the 26 T cell receptor beta chains below, sequenced in a study of shared clonotypes between healthy human individuals. Assay: immunoSEQ multiplex PCR; the TCRdb copy retains only in-frame clones and omits some. The sample shows fewer than 1.6 million clones, around 98.5% of them seen only once. Sequencing input: naive CD4+ T cells sorted from blood. Stated subset: CD45RA+ positively selected. The receptors derive from a man aged 25 to 40 in good health.

This chain links TRBV29-1 with TRBJ1-2; D gene uncertain. Germline loops: CDR1 SQVTM, CDR2 ANQGSEA. This CDR3 comprises 11 residues. The V and J ends lost 7 bases and 8 bases respectively, with 14 bases between them. The CDR3 loop is CSAAYGHGYTF. The CDR3 nucleotides read TGCAGCGCAGCGTACGGGCACGGCTACACCTTC.

CDR3 DNA: TGTGCCAGCAGTTACCTCCGGGACAGGGGCCGCTTGGTCCCAACTAATGAAAAACTGTTTTTT. Translating gives CASSYLRDRGRLVPTNEKLFF. The chain employs TRBV28 and TRBJ1-4; 10 bases match TRBD1. The J segment lost 0 bases and the V segment lost 4 bases, leaving 17 bases of the junction unmatched. Germline CDR1 is MDHEN and CDR2 is SYDVKM. There are 21 residues in the CDR3.

In this sample, this clone turned up once. The rearrangement joins TRBV18 to TRBJ2-7; TRBD1 might be the D (6 bases). Germline CDR1 reads KGHSH; CDR2 reads LQKENI. The CDR3 is 15 residues long. V gave up 1 base and J gave up 5 bases, with 15 bases separating them. The CDR3 sequence is CASSPRAQGWNEQYF. CDR3 bases: TGTGCCAGCTCACCACGGGCTCAGGGGTGGAACGAGCAGTACTTC.

The chain is built from TRBV2 and TRBJ2-1; D not certain. Germline CDR1 and CDR2: SNHLY and FYNNEI. This CDR3 region has 13 residues. V gave up 3 bases and J gave up 7 bases, with 10 bases separating them. The CDR3, as DNA: TGTGCCAGCAGTGATGATGTTGTAAATGAGCAGTTCTTC. Translated, it gives CASSDDVVNEQFF.

The chain links TRBV29-1 to TRBJ2-5; D is perhaps TRBD1 (6 bases). Germline V gives CDR1 SQVTM, CDR2 ANQGSEA. Trimming stripped 4 bases from V and 4 bases from J, with 16 bases between. CDR3 size: 14 residues. The DNA of the CDR3 is TGCAGCGTTGCGCCTCAGGGGCCGGGAGAGACCCAGTACTTC. Its translation: CSVAPQGPGETQYF.

The DNA of the CDR3 is TGTGCCAGCGGAAGGGGTGCAGATACGCAGTATTTT. Residues: CASGRGADTQYF. The gene calls are TRBV6-5 and TRBJ2-3; possible D gene TRBD1, 5 bases. Germline-derived CDR1 and CDR2 are MNHEY and SVGAGI. There are 12 residues in the CDR3. Trimming took off 8 bases at V and 4 bases at J, with 10 bases between the two ends.

The gene calls are TRBV7-6 and TRBJ2-6; 12 bases align to TRBD1. After removal of 3 bases from V and 4 bases from J, the junction contained 10 bases not matched to a gene. The V gene's germline CDR1 is SGHVS and CDR2 FNYEAQ. This CDR3 has 19 amino acids. The DNA for the CDR3 is TGTGCCAGCAGCTTGAAACCGGGACAGGGGGCGCAAGGGGCCAACGTCCTGACTTTC. It translates to CASSLKPGQGAQGANVLTF.

The rearrangement uses TRBV5-5 and TRBJ2-7; 12 bases match TRBD1. The CDR3 runs to 15 residues. Germline trimming cut 4 bases from V and 6 bases from J; bases unmatched to any gene: 8. Germline V gives CDR1 SGHKS, CDR2 YYEKEE (reference sequence). In nucleotides, the CDR3 is TGTGCCAGCAGCCCGTCGGGACAGGGGGCAACCGAGCAGTACTTC. It encodes CASSPSGQGATEQYF.

This clone was observed a single time. V is TRBV5-1 and J is TRBJ2-1; 11 positions agree with TRBD2. This CDR3 is built from 14 residues. V lost 4 bases, J lost 10 bases, and 7 bases stayed unmatched. Germline V lookup: CDR1 SGHRS, CDR2 YFSETQ. The CDR3 nucleotides are TGCGCCAGCAGCCTATCCGGGACTAGCGGCGAGCAGTTCTTC. Translation gives CASSLSGTSGEQFF.

This chain uses TRBV11-2 with TRBJ2-1, with TRBD1 as a possible D gene (5 bases). The length of the CDR3 is 15 residues. Per germline, CDR1 SGHAT and CDR2 FQNNGV. With 1 base removed from V and 9 bases from J, the gap between germline ends came to 16 bases. CDR3 in DNA: TGTGCCAGCAGCTTAGGGGGCCGGGCGATGGGTGAGCAGTTCTTC. This translates into CASSLGGRAMGEQFF.

CDR3 DNA: TGTGCCAGCAGTGAACCCGGACAGGGGGACACTGAAGCTTTCTTT. It translates to CASSEPGQGDTEAFF. This chain joins TRBV25-1 and TRBJ1-1; TRBD1 matches at 10 bases. The germline CDR1 and CDR2 sequences are MGHDK and SYGVNS. This CDR3 spans 15 amino acids. J lost 3 bases, V lost 2 bases, and 3 bases had no gene match.

J is TRBJ2-1 and V is TRBV7-8, with 14 bases identical to TRBD2. The V segment lost 5 bases and the J segment 7 bases; nucleotides outside the gene matches: 13. The length of the CDR3 is 18 residues. Germline loops: CDR1 SGHVS, CDR2 FQNEAQ. Written as DNA, the CDR3 is TGTGCCAGCAGCCGACGGTGGGGGACTAGCGGGAGTGGGAATGAGCAGTTCTTC. Translating it yields CASSRRWGTSGSGNEQFF.

The V and J genes are TRBV19 and TRBJ1-2; a possible D gene is TRBD1 (5 bases). Germline assignment: CDR1 LNHDA and CDR2 SQIVND (reference sequence). CDR3 length: 15 residues. Trimming removed 5 bases from V and 3 bases from J, with 16 bases in between. The CDR3 DNA reads as TGTGCCAGTAGTCCAATTGGGGGTGAAGACTATGGCTACACCTTC. Translated: CASSPIGGEDYGYTF.

J is TRBJ2-7 and V is TRBV5-1; the D gene is possibly TRBD1 (6 bases). Germline V CDR1 and CDR2: SGHRS, YFSETQ. V lost 4 bases and J 5 bases, leaving 13 bases between the germline ends. CDR3 size: 13 residues. The CDR3 DNA is TGCGCCAGCAGCGAAGGGGGTAGGAACGAGCAGTACTTC. Translating gives CASSEGGRNEQYF.

This clone was recorded once. The V gene is TRBV30, the J gene TRBJ2-7; D call uncertain. The CDR3 sequence is 10 residues long. V was shortened by 3 bases and J by 3 bases, with 3 bases between the two germline ends. Per germline, CDR1 GTSNPN and CDR2 SVGIG (reference sequence). CDR3 DNA sequence: TGTGCCTGGAGGAGCTACGAGCAGTACTTC. Translation gives CAWRSYEQYF.

This sequence joins TRBV9 and TRBJ2-3; 9 positions agree with TRBD2. V was pared by 0 bases and J by 4 bases, with 3 bases of the junction left unmatched. Germline CDR1 SGDLS, CDR2 YYNGEE. This CDR3 is built from 15 residues. The CDR3 nucleotides read TGTGCCAGCAGCGTAGGGGCGGGAGGGGCAGATACGCAGTATTTT. Amino acid sequence: CASSVGAGGADTQYF.

The chain has TRBV5-5 and TRBJ2-7, with TRBD2 matching over 7 bases. The CDR3 covers 13 residues. Germline CDR1 is SGHKS and CDR2 is YYEKEE (reference sequence). V dropped 4 bases and J dropped 12; count of bases not matched to a gene: 13. For the CDR3, the DNA is TGTGCCAGCAGCCTCGAACTAGCGACTGCACGGTACTTC. This gives the protein CASSLELATARYF.

This sequence joins TRBV10-2 and TRBJ1-1; TRBD1 matches at 9 bases. CDR1 and CDR2 (germline): WSHSY, SAAADI. Trimming removed 6 bases from V and 5 bases from J; junction bases left unmatched: 19. This CDR3 contains 18 residues. The CDR3 bases are TGCGCCAGCAGGGGAATCGGGACAGGGAATCTAGCGGGGACTGAAGCTTTCTTT. It encodes CASRGIGTGNLAGTEAFF.

V gene TRBV9 combines with J gene TRBJ2-6, with 9 positions matching TRBD2. V was clipped by 9 bases and J by 2 bases; unmatched bases: 9. CDR1 and CDR2 from the germline V gene are SGDLS and YYNGEE. This CDR3 has 16 amino acids. The CDR3 spells CATGGAGGPGANVLTF. In DNA form, the CDR3 reads TGTGCCACGGGAGGGGCGGGAGGGCCTGGGGCCAACGTCCTGACTTTC.

The gene calls are TRBV10-3 and TRBJ1-5, with 7 bases matching TRBD1. The J segment lost 6 bases and the V segment lost 2 bases, leaving 4 bases of the junction unmatched. The CDR3 is 14 residues long. Per the germline V gene, CDR1 is ENHRY and CDR2 is SYGVKD. This CDR3 is CAISEQGGSQPQHF. As DNA, the CDR3 is TGTGCCATCAGTGAGCAAGGGGGCAGTCAGCCCCAGCATTTT.

This rearrangement joins TRBV7-2 to TRBJ2-7; 8 positions match TRBD2. The length of the CDR3 is 15 residues. CDR1 and CDR2 (germline): SGHTA, FQGNSA. V shed 6 bases, J shed 4 bases, and the junction held 11 bases outside the gene matches. The CDR3 sequence is CASRLRSGSVYEQYF. The DNA for the CDR3 is TGTGCCAGCAGGCTGAGGAGCGGGAGCGTATACGAGCAGTACTTC.

This clone occurred once. The genes are TRBV18 and TRBJ2-4, with D possibly matching TRBD2 (6 bases). The CDR3 runs to 13 residues. V lost 3 bases to trimming and J lost 8 bases, with 11 bases between them. Germline CDR1 is KGHSH and CDR2 is LQKENI. The DNA of the CDR3 is TGTGCCAGCTCACCGGCGGGGTTGGACATTCAGTACTTC. Translation: CASSPAGLDIQYF.

The chain joins TRBV9 to TRBJ1-1, with D possibly being TRBD1 (5 bases). There are 14 residues in the CDR3. CDR1 and CDR2 from the germline V gene are SGDLS and YYNGEE. Trimming pared 3 bases from V and 4 bases from J, leaving 13 bases between. This chain's CDR3 is CASSAQQETTEAFF. CDR3 coding DNA: TGTGCCAGCAGCGCTCAACAGGAGACCACTGAAGCTTTCTTT.

This clone was found once. V gene TRBV7-9 combines with J gene TRBJ2-1; 13 positions match TRBD2. V shed 4 bases and J 1 base; nucleotides not matched to a gene: 4. This CDR3 is built from 17 residues. Germline V gene sequence: CDR1 SEHNR, CDR2 FQNEAQ (reference sequence). This CDR3 is CASSSTSGRVSYNEQFF. CDR3 nucleotide sequence: TGTGCCAGCAGCTCCACTAGCGGGAGGGTATCCTACAATGAGCAGTTCTTC. The full variable domain, with the rest looked up from reference TRBV7-9 and TRBJ2-1, is DTGVSQNPRHKITKRGQNVTFRCDPISEHNRLYWYRQTLGQGPEFLTYFQNEAQLEKSRLLSDRFSAERPKGSFSTLEIQRTEQGDSAMYLCASSSTSGRVSYNEQFFGPGTRLTVL.

The rearrangement links TRBV10-2 to TRBJ2-1; 7 bases align to TRBD2. Looked up from germline, CDR1 is WSHSY and CDR2 is SAAADI. V was pared by 7 bases and J by 4 bases, with 19 bases of the junction left unmatched. The CDR3 has 18 amino acids. The CDR3 loop is CASTQRVGRGSPYNEQFF. CDR3 DNA: TGCGCCAGCACCCAACGGGTCGGTCGCGGGAGTCCTTACAATGAGCAGTTCTTC.

In regard to this clone: This sample also contains other DNA sequences that code for the same CDR3. This chain connects TRBV9 to TRBJ2-1; the D is unclear. CDR1 and CDR2 (germline): SGDLS, YYNGEE. V was clipped by 0 bases and J by 1 base, with 2 bases between them. The CDR3 has 13 residues. The CDR3: CASSVDSYNEQFF. The CDR3 coding sequence is TGTGCCAGCAGCGTAGATTCCTACAATGAGCAGTTCTTC.